The sequence of this T cell receptor (beta chain) was determined in a study of CD8 T cells in ankylosing spondylitis. The study, taken as a whole, reports: Fewer than ten highly homologous variants made up a TCR beta motif, and this motif appeared characteristic of ankylosing spondylitis blood.

Trimming cost V 0 bases and J 6 bases, with 15 bases left between them. Per germline, CDR1 SGHRS and CDR2 YFSETQ. This CDR3 is built from 16 residues. TCRdb reprocessed the 5' RACE reads via MiXCR and lists one record per CDR3 protein. The sample lists a few hundred thousand distinct CDR3 sequences, roughly 8% occurring once. Note on this clonotype: What it recognizes is unknown.

The sequence was collected from a male donor with ankylosing spondylitis. The rearrangement links TRBV5-1 to TRBJ2-2; tentative D call: TRBD2 (7 bases). Material for sequencing was blood, either unsorted or a sorted T cell fraction (not recorded which). CDR3 loop: CASSLEAGALAGELFF. Here the CDR3 DNA reads TGCGCCAGCAGCTTGGAGGCGGGGGCGCTGGCCGGGGAGCTGTTTTTT.